What follows are 27 T cell receptor beta chains derived from one specimen sequenced in a study of Ad26.COV2.S vaccination and SARS-CoV-2 variants. Sample treatment: some 20 received Ad26.COV2.S at low or high dose, single or two shots; 5 received placebo; per-sample allocation not given. Sampling took place 63 days after the first vaccine or placebo injection. Clones were sequenced by immunoSEQ multiplex PCR, and TCRdb holds only the in-frame ones, with some missing. The sample includes about 480,000 clones, roughly 89% of them seen just once. Sample: peripheral blood, taken in a trial of Ad26.COV2.S vaccine versus placebo. These receptors came from a person aged 18 to 65 who received the Ad26.COV2.S COVID-19 vaccine or a placebo.

The CDR3 bases are TGTGCCAGCAGCTTTGACAGGGGGCGAGGAGAGCAGTACTTC. Its translation is CASSFDRGRGEQYF. This sequence joins TRBV5-4 and TRBJ2-7, with 10 bases fitting TRBD1. In germline, CDR1 is SGHNT, CDR2 YYREEE (reference sequence). The V gene end was trimmed by 2 bases and the J gene end by 7 bases; junction bases not matched to a gene: 6. CDR3 size: 14 residues.

The chain uses TRBV27 and TRBJ2-3; 7 bases line up with TRBD1. This CDR3 has 14 amino acids. V trimming: 6 bases; J trimming: 1 base; junction bases outside the gene matches: 4. Germline V gene lookup returns CDR1 MNHEY and CDR2 SMNVEV (reference sequence). The CDR3 sequence: CASSRQGRTDTQYF. The CDR3 bases are TGTGCCAGCAGCCGACAGGGACGCACAGATACGCAGTATTTT.

The chain uses TRBV10-3 and TRBJ2-7, with D unclear. Trimming removed 6 bases at V and 2 bases at J, with 11 bases between. Germline-derived CDR1 and CDR2 are ENHRY and SYGVKD. The CDR3 runs 13 residues. The chain's CDR3 is CAIRTDPTYEQYF. CDR3 bases: TGTGCCATCAGAACCGACCCAACCTACGAGCAGTACTTC.

Points on this clone: Germline and junction disagree at one end, which may indicate a read error. This chain joins TRBV18 and TRBJ1-6; 8 nucleotides line up with TRBD1. This CDR3 is built from 15 residues. The germline gives CDR1 KGHSH, CDR2 LQKENI. This CDR3 reads CASSPQGGENSPLHF. As DNA, the CDR3 is TGTGCCAGCTCCCCACAGGGGGGTGAGAATTCACCCCTCCACTTT. Filled out from reference TRBV18 and TRBJ1-6, the complete variable domain reads NAGVMQNPRHLVRRRGQEARLRCSPMKGHSHVYWYRQLPEEGLKFMVYLQKENIIDESGMPKERFSAEFPKEGPSILRIQQVVRGDSAAYFCASSPQGGENSPLHFGNGTRLTVT.

This rearrangement joins TRBV11-1 to TRBJ1-2; D is perhaps TRBD1 (5 bases). Looked up from germline, CDR1 is SGHAT and CDR2 is FQDESV (reference sequence). The germline V and J ends were trimmed by 5 bases and 4 bases, with 11 bases remaining between them. This CDR3 is 13 amino acids long. The CDR3 nucleotides read TGTGCCAGCAGCGTCACAGGAACCTATGGCTACACCTTC. It encodes CASSVTGTYGYTF. The full variable domain, with the rest looked up from reference TRBV11-1 and TRBJ1-2, is EAEVAQSPRYKITEKSQAVAFWCDPISGHATLYWYRQILGQGPELLVQFQDESVVDDSQLPKDRFSAERLKGVDSTLKIQPAELGDSAMYLCASSVTGTYGYTFGSGTRLTVV.

This clone was recorded a few times. The chain is built from TRBV6-5 and TRBJ2-7; 12 bases fit TRBD2. The trim removed 4 bases at V and 6 bases at J, leaving 7 bases unmatched. The CDR3 loop spans 15 amino acids. Germline V gene sequence: CDR1 MNHEY, CDR2 SVGAGI. This chain's CDR3 is CASSSGRTSGTEQYF. The CDR3, as DNA: TGTGCCAGCAGTTCGGGCCGGACTAGCGGGACCGAGCAGTACTTC.

The V gene is TRBV7-9, the J gene TRBJ1-6, with TRBD1 identical over 10 bases. Trimming cost V 0 bases and J 9 bases; bases outside gene matches: 5. CDR1 and CDR2 (germline): SEHNR, FQNEAQ (reference sequence). CDR3 length equals 16 residues. In DNA, the CDR3 is TGTGCCAGCAGCTTAGCTACCGGGACAGGGGCTTCACCCCTCCACTTT. Translated: CASSLATGTGASPLHF. The full variable domain, rest sourced from reference TRBV7-9 and TRBJ1-6, is DTGVSQNPRHKITKRGQNVTFRCDPISEHNRLYWYRQTLGQGPEFLTYFQNEAQLEKSRLLSDRFSAERPKGSFSTLEIQRTEQGDSAMYLCASSLATGTGASPLHFGNGTRLTVT.

The genes are TRBV28 and TRBJ1-4; D may be TRBD1 (5 bases). CDR1 and CDR2 (germline): MDHEN, SYDVKM. CDR3 size: 18 residues. The V end lost 1 base, the J end lost 1 base, and 16 bases lay between the germline ends. The CDR3 reads CASSLYGLGGGTNEKLFF. As DNA, the CDR3 is TGTGCCAGCAGTTTATATGGCCTTGGGGGGGGAACTAATGAAAAACTGTTTTTT.

In DNA, the CDR3 is TGTGCCACCAGTGATGATCGGCAGACGAATCAAGAGACCCAGTACTTC. Its protein is CATSDDRQTNQETQYF. The chain is built from TRBV24-1 and TRBJ2-5, with D uncertain. The V and J ends lost 3 bases and 2 bases respectively, with 15 bases between them. Germline V gene data show CDR1 as KGHDR and CDR2 as SFDVKD. This CDR3 region has 16 residues.

The chain uses TRBV7-6 and TRBJ2-2; TRBD2 agrees at 8 bases. After removal of 2 bases from V and 4 bases from J, the junction contained 3 bases not matched to a gene. Germline assignment: CDR1 SGHVS and CDR2 FNYEAQ. The CDR3 length is 15 residues. The CDR3 bases are TGTGCCAGCAGCTTAACCGCGGGGGGCACCGGGGAGCTGTTTTTT. It specifies CASSLTAGGTGELFF.

This chain joins TRBV24-1 and TRBJ2-5; no definite D call. Trimming left V 3 bases short and J 5 bases short, with 18 bases between. Germline V gene data show CDR1 as KGHDR and CDR2 as SFDVKD. The CDR3 contains 16 residues. This chain's CDR3 is CATSDRRNRLGETQYF. The CDR3 nucleotides read TGTGCCACCAGTGATCGGCGGAACCGCCTCGGGGAGACCCAGTACTTC.

As concerns this clone: Additional DNA sequences in this sample encode the identical CDR3. The chain links TRBV12-3 or TRBV12-4 to TRBJ1-1, with D perhaps TRBD1 (6 bases). Trimming left V 6 bases short and J 1 base short, with 6 bases between. There are 12 residues in the CDR3. CDR3 sequence reads: CASRQGNTEAFF. CDR3 in DNA: TGTGCCAGCAGACAGGGGAACACTGAAGCTTTCTTT.

The chain couples TRBV6-2 or TRBV6-3 to TRBJ1-5; D remains unclear. Per the germline V gene, CDR1 is MNHEY and CDR2 is SVGEGT. The CDR3 totals 12 residues. V was pared by 2 bases and J by 6 bases, with 5 bases between. The CDR3 DNA follows: TGTGCCAGCAGTTACATCCCTCAGCCCCAGCATTTT. Encoded protein: CASSYIPQPQHF.

CDR3 amino acids: CASRSPGQGYGYTF. In nucleotides, the CDR3 is TGTGCCAGCAGATCCCCGGGACAGGGCTATGGCTACACCTTC. The chain uses TRBV6-5 and TRBJ1-2; 9 bases line up with TRBD1. Germline-derived CDR1 and CDR2 are MNHEY and SVGAGI. CDR3 length: 14 residues. The V segment lost 6 bases and the J segment 4 bases; nucleotides outside the gene matches: 6.

The gene calls are TRBV28 and TRBJ2-3; D possibly corresponds to TRBD2 (6 bases). The germline V gene has CDR1 MDHEN and CDR2 SYDVKM. V lost 6 bases and J lost 0, with 13 bases in between. The CDR3 spans 15 residues. DNA of the CDR3: TGTGCCAGCAGACACCTAGCGTCTAGCACAGATACGCAGTATTTT. Translation gives CASRHLASSTDTQYF.

The rearrangement uses TRBV19 and TRBJ1-5; D ambiguous. The CDR3 sequence is 14 residues long. V lost 7 bases, J lost 0 bases, and 10 bases lay in between. Germline V gene sequence: CDR1 LNHDA, CDR2 SQIVND (reference sequence). This chain's CDR3 is CASTTRASNQPQHF. CDR3 DNA: TGTGCCAGTACCACCCGGGCTAGCAATCAGCCCCAGCATTTT.

The DNA of the CDR3 is TGTGCCAGCAGCTTCACTAGCGGTAGCACAGATACGCAGTATTTT. It is translated as CASSFTSGSTDTQYF. The gene calls are TRBV7-3 and TRBJ2-3; TRBD2 matches at 8 bases. Germline V gives CDR1 SGHTA, CDR2 FQGTGA. This CDR3 is 15 amino acids long. The J segment lost 0 bases and the V segment lost 3 bases, leaving 2 bases of the junction unmatched. Complete variable domain (other parts from reference TRBV7-3 and TRBJ2-3): GAGVSQTPSNKVTEKGKYVELRCDPISGHTALYWYRQSLGQGPEFLIYFQGTGAADDSGLPNDRFFAVRPEGSVSTLKIQRTERGDSAVYLCASSFTSGSTDTQYFGPGTRLTVL.

The chain carries TRBV20-1 and TRBJ2-5; TRBD2 matches 9 bases. CDR1 and CDR2 from the germline V gene are DFQATT and SNEGSKA (reference sequence). The CDR3 contains 15 residues. The junction had 10 bases not matched to a gene; V was cut back by 3 bases and J by 5 bases. The DNA for the CDR3 is TGCAGTGCTAGTTGGTCGAGCGGGAGGTCGGAGACCCAGTACTTC. It is translated as CSASWSSGRSETQYF.

The sample holds one count of this clone. The chain carries TRBV6-5 and TRBJ2-5, with a weak D call TRBD1 (5 bases). The CDR3 has 11 amino acids. The germline CDR1 and CDR2 sequences are MNHEY and SVGAGI. The V end was cut by 10 bases, the J end by 10 bases, with 16 bases between. The CDR3 DNA follows: TGTGCCACTCAGGGCCCAGAAGGCCAGTACTTC. It codes for CATQGPEGQYF.

V gene TRBV27 combines with J gene TRBJ1-1; D is undetermined. This CDR3 comprises 15 residues. V lost 0 bases and J lost 10, with 18 bases in between. CDR1 is MNHEY and CDR2 is SMNVEV in the germline V gene (reference sequence). CDR3: CASSLSLGEAAGAFF. In DNA, the CDR3 is TGTGCCAGCAGTTTATCCCTCGGGGAGGCGGCAGGAGCTTTCTTT.

The chain combines TRBV29-1 with TRBJ2-1, with D uncertain. The CDR3 runs to 13 residues. Germline V lookup: CDR1 SQVTM, CDR2 ANQGSEA. Trimming stripped 4 bases from V and 4 bases from J, with 11 bases between. CDR3: CSVVLYGYNEQFF. Written as DNA, the CDR3 is TGCAGCGTTGTTTTGTACGGTTACAATGAGCAGTTCTTC.

This clone was seen a handful of times. V usage is TRBV6-6 and J usage is TRBJ2-7; TRBD1 aligns across 9 bases. Per germline, CDR1 MNHNY and CDR2 SVGAGI (reference sequence). This CDR3 is 12 amino acids long. Trimming removed 4 bases from V and 5 bases from J; junction bases left unmatched: 0. The CDR3 loop reads CASSWDRDEQYF. The CDR3 DNA reads as TGTGCCAGCAGTTGGGACAGGGACGAGCAGTACTTC.

This clone was recorded a few times. The chain has TRBV29-1 and TRBJ1-5; no firm D call. V lost 5 bases and J lost 4, with 12 bases in between. In germline, CDR1 is SQVTM, CDR2 ANQGSEA. This CDR3 spans 13 amino acids. CDR3 in amino acids: CSVKEAPNQPQHF. The DNA of the CDR3 is TGCAGCGTTAAGGAGGCTCCAAATCAGCCCCAGCATTTT.

The chain couples TRBV5-1 to TRBJ2-3; TRBD2 agrees at 10 bases. Unmatched junction bases numbered 7, after V lost 4 bases and J lost 2 bases. This CDR3 is built from 16 residues. CDR1 is SGHRS and CDR2 is YFSETQ in the germline V gene. The DNA for the CDR3 is TGCGCCAGCAGCCCGAAAGCGGGAGGGACCACAGATACGCAGTATTTT. Translation gives CASSPKAGGTTDTQYF.

The chain couples TRBV27 to TRBJ1-1; 7 positions match TRBD1. This CDR3 comprises 17 residues. Per the germline V gene, CDR1 is MNHEY and CDR2 is SMNVEV (reference sequence). After removal of 1 base from V and 3 bases from J, the junction contained 11 bases not matched to a gene. CDR3 in DNA: TGTGCCAGCAGTTTATTCGCAGGGGGGAACTGGGACACTGAAGCTTTCTTT. Residues: CASSLFAGGNWDTEAFF.

The chain's CDR3 is CASSDLGVVADTQYF. CDR3 bases: TGTGCCAGCAGCGACTTGGGGGTTGTGGCAGATACGCAGTATTTT. The rearrangement links TRBV28 to TRBJ2-3; D could derive from TRBD1 or TRBD2 (5 bases each). Deletions cut 6 bases from V and 4 bases from J, with 17 bases between. This CDR3 comprises 15 residues. Germline V gives CDR1 MDHEN, CDR2 SYDVKM.

This clone has more than one count but fewer than ten. This chain uses TRBV14 with TRBJ1-1, with 7 bases lining up with TRBD1. The CDR3 is 14 amino acids. V dropped 0 bases and J dropped 5; count of bases not matched to a gene: 3. Germline V lookup: CDR1 SGHDN, CDR2 FVKESK. The CDR3 protein is CASSQDRGWTEAFF. In nucleotides, the CDR3 is TGTGCCAGCAGCCAAGACAGGGGGTGGACTGAAGCTTTCTTT.